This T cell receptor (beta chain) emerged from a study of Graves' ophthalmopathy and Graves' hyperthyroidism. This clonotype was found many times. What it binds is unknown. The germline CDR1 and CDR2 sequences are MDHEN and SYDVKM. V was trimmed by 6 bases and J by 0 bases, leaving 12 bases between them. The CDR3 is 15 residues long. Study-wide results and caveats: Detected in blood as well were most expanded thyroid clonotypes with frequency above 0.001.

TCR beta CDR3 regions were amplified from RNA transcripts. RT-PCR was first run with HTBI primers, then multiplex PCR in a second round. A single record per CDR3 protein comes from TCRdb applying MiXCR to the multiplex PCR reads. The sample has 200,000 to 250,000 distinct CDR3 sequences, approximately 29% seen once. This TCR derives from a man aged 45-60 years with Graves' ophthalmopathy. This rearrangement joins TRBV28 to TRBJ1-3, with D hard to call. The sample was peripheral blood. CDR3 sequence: CASRMTHNSGNTIYF. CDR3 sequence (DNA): TGTGCCAGCAGGATGACGCACAACTCTGGAAACACCATATATTTT.